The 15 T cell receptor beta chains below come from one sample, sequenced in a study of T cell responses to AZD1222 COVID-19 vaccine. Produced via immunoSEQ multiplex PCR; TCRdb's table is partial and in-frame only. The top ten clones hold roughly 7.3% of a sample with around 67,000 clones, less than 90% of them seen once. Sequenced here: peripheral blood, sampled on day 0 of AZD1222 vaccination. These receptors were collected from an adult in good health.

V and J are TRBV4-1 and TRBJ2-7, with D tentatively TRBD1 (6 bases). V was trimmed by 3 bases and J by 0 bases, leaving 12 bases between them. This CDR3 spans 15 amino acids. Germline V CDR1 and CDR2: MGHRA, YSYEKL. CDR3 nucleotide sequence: TGCGCCAGCAGCCATTTCACAGGGTACTCCTACGAGCAGTACTTC. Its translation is CASSHFTGYSYEQYF.

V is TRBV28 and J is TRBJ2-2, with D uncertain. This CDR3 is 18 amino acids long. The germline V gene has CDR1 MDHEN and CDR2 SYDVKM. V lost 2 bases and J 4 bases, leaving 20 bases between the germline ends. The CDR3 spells CASSLTGILGWGTGELFF. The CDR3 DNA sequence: TGTGCCAGCAGTTTAACCGGAATCCTAGGATGGGGCACCGGGGAGCTGTTTTTT.

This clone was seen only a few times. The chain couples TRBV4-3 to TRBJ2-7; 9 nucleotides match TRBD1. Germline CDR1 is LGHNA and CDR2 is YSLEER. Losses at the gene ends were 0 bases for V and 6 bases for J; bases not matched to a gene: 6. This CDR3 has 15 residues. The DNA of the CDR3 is TGCGCCAGCAGCCAAGAAGGGACAGGGTATGCCGAGCAGTACTTC. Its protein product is CASSQEGTGYAEQYF.

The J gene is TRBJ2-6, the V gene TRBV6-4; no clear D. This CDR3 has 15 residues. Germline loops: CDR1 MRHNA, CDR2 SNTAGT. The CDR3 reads CATSHESAGANVLTF. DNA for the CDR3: TGTGCGACCTCCCACGAGAGTGCTGGGGCCAACGTCCTGACTTTC.

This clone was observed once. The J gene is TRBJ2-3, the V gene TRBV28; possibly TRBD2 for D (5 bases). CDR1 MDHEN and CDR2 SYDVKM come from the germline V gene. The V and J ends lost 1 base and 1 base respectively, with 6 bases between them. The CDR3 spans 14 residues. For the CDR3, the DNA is TGTGCCAGCAGTTTATACGGGGGCACAGATACGCAGTATTTT. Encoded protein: CASSLYGGTDTQYF.

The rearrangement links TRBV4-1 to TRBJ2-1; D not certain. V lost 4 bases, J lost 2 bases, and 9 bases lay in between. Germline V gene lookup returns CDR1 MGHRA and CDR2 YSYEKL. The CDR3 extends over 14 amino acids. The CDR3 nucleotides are TGCGCCAGCAGCCCAAGTCCAACCTACAATGAGCAGTTCTTC. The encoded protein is CASSPSPTYNEQFF.

In DNA, the CDR3 is TGTGCCAGCAGTTACACAGGGGAAGGCTACGAGCAGTACTTC. This gives the protein CASSYTGEGYEQYF. The chain combines TRBV6-6 with TRBJ2-7, with 7 bases aligning to TRBD1. Per the germline V gene, CDR1 is MNHNY and CDR2 is SVGAGI (reference sequence). This CDR3 is 14 amino acids long. J lost 3 bases, V lost 2 bases, and 4 bases had no gene match.

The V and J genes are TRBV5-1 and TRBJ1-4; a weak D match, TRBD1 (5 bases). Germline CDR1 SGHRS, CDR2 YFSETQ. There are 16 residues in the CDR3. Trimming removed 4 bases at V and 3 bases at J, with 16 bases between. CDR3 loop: CASSPPTGEANEKLFF. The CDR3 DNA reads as TGCGCCAGCAGCCCGCCCACGGGGGAAGCTAATGAAAAACTGTTTTTT.

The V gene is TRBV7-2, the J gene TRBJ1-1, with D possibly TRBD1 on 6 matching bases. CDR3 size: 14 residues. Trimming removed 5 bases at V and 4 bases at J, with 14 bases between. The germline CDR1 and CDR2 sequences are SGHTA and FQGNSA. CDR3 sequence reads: CASSPQGSGTEAFF. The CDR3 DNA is TGTGCCAGCAGCCCACAGGGTTCAGGCACTGAAGCTTTCTTT.

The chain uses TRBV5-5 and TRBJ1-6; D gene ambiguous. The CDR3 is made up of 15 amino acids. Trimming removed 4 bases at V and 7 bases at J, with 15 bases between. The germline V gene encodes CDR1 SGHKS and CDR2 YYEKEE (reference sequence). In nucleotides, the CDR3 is TGTGCCAGCAGCGCATCGAGTGGGTCCAATTCACCCCTCCACTTT. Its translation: CASSASSGSNSPLHF.

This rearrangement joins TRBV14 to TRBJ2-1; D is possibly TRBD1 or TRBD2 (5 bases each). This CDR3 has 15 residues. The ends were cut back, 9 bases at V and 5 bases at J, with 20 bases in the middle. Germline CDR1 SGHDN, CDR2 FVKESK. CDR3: CARGAEANLNNEQFF. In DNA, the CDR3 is TGTGCCAGAGGGGCGGAGGCAAATCTTAACAATGAGCAGTTCTTC.

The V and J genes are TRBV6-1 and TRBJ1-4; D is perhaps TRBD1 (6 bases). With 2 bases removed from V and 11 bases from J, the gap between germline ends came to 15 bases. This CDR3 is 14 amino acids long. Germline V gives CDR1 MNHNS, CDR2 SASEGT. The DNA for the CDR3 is TGTGCCAGCAGTGAACAACGGGACATAGGGAAACTGTTTTTT. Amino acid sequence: CASSEQRDIGKLFF.

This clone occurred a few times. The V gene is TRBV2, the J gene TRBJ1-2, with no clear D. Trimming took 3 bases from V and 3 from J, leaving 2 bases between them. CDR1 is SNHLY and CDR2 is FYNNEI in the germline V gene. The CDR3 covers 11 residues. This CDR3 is CASSDHYGYTF. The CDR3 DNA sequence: TGTGCCAGCAGTGACCACTATGGCTACACCTTC. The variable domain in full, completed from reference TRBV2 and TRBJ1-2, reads EPEVTQTPSHQVTQMGQEVILRCVPISNHLYFYWYRQILGQKVEFLVSFYNNEISEKSEIFDDQFSVERPDGSNFTLKIRSTKLEDSAMYFCASSDHYGYTFGSGTRLTVV.

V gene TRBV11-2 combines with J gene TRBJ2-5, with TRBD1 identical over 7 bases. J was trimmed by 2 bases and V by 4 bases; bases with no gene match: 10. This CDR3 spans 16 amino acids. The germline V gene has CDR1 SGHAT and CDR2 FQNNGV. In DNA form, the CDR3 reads TGTGCCAGCAGCTCCTCCTACTACAGGGGTCAAGAGACCCAGTACTTC. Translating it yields CASSSSYYRGQETQYF.

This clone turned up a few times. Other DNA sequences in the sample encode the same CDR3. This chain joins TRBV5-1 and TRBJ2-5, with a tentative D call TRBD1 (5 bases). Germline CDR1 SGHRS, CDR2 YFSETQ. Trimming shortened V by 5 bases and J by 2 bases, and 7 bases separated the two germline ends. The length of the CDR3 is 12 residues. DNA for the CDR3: TGCGCCAGCAGTCACAGGCAAGAGACCCAGTACTTC. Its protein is CASSHRQETQYF.